This T cell receptor beta chain was documented in a study of monozygotic twins with inflammatory bowel disease. The CDR3 length is 17 residues. From the 5' RACE reads, TCRdb lists one entry per CDR3 protein and no DNA. The sample's table shows about 210,000 distinct CDR3 sequences. The chain carries TRBV12-3 or TRBV12-4 and TRBJ2-5; the D call of TRBD1 rests on TCRdb alone, since no DNA is present to check it. Sequencing used blood. The TCR sequence derives from a human donor with ulcerative colitis or Crohn's disease, or a healthy co-twin of an affected twin (not recorded which). The CDR3 is CASSRGGQGASRETQYF.